The T cell receptor (beta chain) under discussion was sequenced for a study of T-cell memory formation after mild COVID-19. Findings of the study overall: Memory cells collected pre-infection included some clones that later responded, suggesting cross-reactive memory joined. CD4+ bias marked clones expanding day 15 to 37, unlike balanced contracting clones.

After 5'RACE with constant-segment primers, TCR alpha and TCR beta cDNA libraries carrying sample barcodes and UMIs were obtained. TCRdb analysed the 5' RACE reads with MiXCR anew, one entry per CDR3 protein. Of 390,000 or so distinct CDR3 sequences in the sample, 15% to 20% were seen once. J lost 0 bases, V lost 1 base, and 4 bases had no gene match. The CDR3 is 16 residues long. The germline CDR1 and CDR2 sequences are SGDLS and YYNGEE. On this clonotype: The antigen remains unidentified.

The chain is built from TRBV9 and TRBJ2-1; 7 nucleotides match TRBD1. Sequenced material: PBMCs or a T cell subset sorted from them (not recorded which). The origin of this receptor is a man aged 18-30 years who had mild COVID-19 (a few samples of this study predate the infection). Cell type and time point are not known. The CDR3 sequence: CASSVPGTDSYNEQFF. DNA of the CDR3: TGTGCCAGCAGCGTACCCGGGACAGACTCCTACAATGAGCAGTTCTTC. The full variable domain, with the rest looked up from reference TRBV9 and TRBJ2-1, is DSGVTQTPKHLITATGQRVTLRCSPRSGDLSVYWYQQSLDQGLQFLIQYYNGEERAKGNILERFSAQQFPDLHSELNLSSLELGDSALYFCASSVPGTDSYNEQFFGPGTRLTVL.